This is a list of T cell receptor beta chains from one sample in a study of blood T cell repertoires in COVID-19. Profiled with immunoSEQ multiplex PCR; TCRdb holds only in-frame clones, not every one. The repertoire has 450,000 to 600,000 clones, about 85% of them found once; the top ten carry under 0.85%. Sequencing was performed on PBMCs or T cells enriched from blood (not recorded which). Receptors were obtained from a woman between 18 and 29 years old who had recovered from COVID-19. CDR3s include the opening cysteine and the closing phenylalanine or tryptophan. The order of the fields is V gene, J gene, D gene, clone size, CDR3 protein, CDR3 DNA. D genes are given only for firm matches. Part of the rows lack a size; the others show once, few, many or a class for expanded clones.

v_call: TRBV28
j_call: TRBJ2-7
d_call: TRBD1
clone_size: .
cdr3_aa: CASSFVGQGLVDEQYF
cdr3_nt: TGTGCCAGCAGTTTTGTGGGACAGGGGCTCGTAGACGAGCAGTACTTC

v_call: TRBV2
j_call: TRBJ2-1
d_call: TRBD1
clone_size: .
cdr3_aa: CASRSDRGNEQFF
cdr3_nt: TGTGCCAGCAGATCTGACAGGGGGAATGAGCAGTTCTTC

v_call: TRBV19
j_call: TRBJ2-2
d_call: TRBD2
clone_size: once
cdr3_aa: CATAGGRTGELFF
cdr3_nt: TGTGCCACCGCGGGGGGGCGTACCGGGGAGCTGTTTTTT

v_call: TRBV10-3
j_call: TRBJ1-1
d_call: TRBD1
clone_size: .
cdr3_aa: CAISGGDRGAGNTEAFF
cdr3_nt: TGTGCCATCAGTGGAGGCGACAGGGGCGCGGGGAACACTGAAGCTTTCTTT

v_call: TRBV6-5
j_call: TRBJ1-1
d_call: .
clone_size: .
cdr3_aa: CASSYSRQSPTEAFF
cdr3_nt: TGTGCCAGCAGTTACTCGAGACAGAGCCCCACTGAAGCTTTCTTT

v_call: TRBV7-9
j_call: TRBJ2-5
d_call: .
clone_size: .
cdr3_aa: CASSSRLEGQETQYF
cdr3_nt: TGTGCCAGCAGCTCAAGACTTGAAGGACAAGAGACCCAGTACTTC

v_call: TRBV9
j_call: TRBJ2-7
d_call: TRBD2
clone_size: .
cdr3_aa: CASSVAPSGAYEQYF
cdr3_nt: TGTGCCAGCAGCGTAGCCCCTAGCGGGGCCTACGAGCAGTACTTC

v_call: TRBV20-1
j_call: TRBJ2-3
d_call: .
clone_size: .
cdr3_aa: CSARLADTQYF
cdr3_nt: TGCAGTGCTAGACTAGCTGATACGCAGTATTTT

v_call: TRBV2
j_call: TRBJ1-2
d_call: TRBD1
clone_size: .
cdr3_aa: CASSEIKRTGNYGYTF
cdr3_nt: TGTGCCAGCAGTGAAATAAAGAGGACAGGGAACTATGGCTACACCTTC

v_call: TRBV27
j_call: TRBJ1-3
d_call: TRBD1
clone_size: .
cdr3_aa: CASGTVSGNTIYF
cdr3_nt: TGTGCCAGCGGGACAGTCTCTGGAAACACCATATATTTT

v_call: TRBV7-2
j_call: TRBJ2-7
d_call: TRBD2
clone_size: .
cdr3_aa: CASSLKGTSGTLEQYF
cdr3_nt: TGTGCCAGCAGCTTAAAGGGGACTAGCGGGACCTTGGAGCAGTACTTC

v_call: TRBV5-1
j_call: TRBJ2-3
d_call: .
clone_size: .
cdr3_aa: CASSLGLTHVRGQYF
cdr3_nt: TGCGCCAGCAGCTTGGGGCTGACCCACGTAAGGGGGCAGTATTTT

v_call: TRBV19
j_call: TRBJ1-1
d_call: TRBD1
clone_size: .
cdr3_aa: CASSIRMGTGLTEAFF
cdr3_nt: TGTGCCAGTAGTATAAGGATGGGGACAGGTCTCACTGAAGCTTTCTTT

v_call: TRBV2
j_call: TRBJ2-1
d_call: TRBD2
clone_size: .
cdr3_aa: CASTPTSGGASGEQFF
cdr3_nt: TGTGCCAGCACCCCGACTAGCGGGGGGGCTTCAGGAGAGCAGTTCTTC

v_call: TRBV30
j_call: TRBJ1-1
d_call: TRBD1
clone_size: .
cdr3_aa: CAWRQGVNTEAFF
cdr3_nt: TGTGCCTGGAGACAGGGGGTGAACACTGAAGCTTTCTTT

v_call: TRBV12-3/TRBV12-4
j_call: TRBJ2-1
d_call: TRBD1
clone_size: .
cdr3_aa: CASSDRANEQFF
cdr3_nt: TGTGCCAGCAGTGACAGGGCCAATGAGCAGTTCTTC

v_call: TRBV2
j_call: TRBJ2-3
d_call: .
clone_size: .
cdr3_aa: CASSEEGRDTQYF
cdr3_nt: TGTGCCAGCAGTGAAGAGGGGCGAGATACGCAGTATTTT

v_call: TRBV18
j_call: TRBJ1-1
d_call: .
clone_size: .
cdr3_aa: CASSPNPEGEAFF
cdr3_nt: TGTGCCAGCTCACCGAACCCAGAGGGTGAAGCTTTCTTT

v_call: TRBV4-1
j_call: TRBJ1-5
d_call: .
clone_size: .
cdr3_aa: CASSPLPPGISHPNQPQHF
cdr3_nt: TGCGCCAGCAGCCCACTTCCTCCAGGGATCTCGCACCCCAATCAGCCCCAGCATTTT

v_call: TRBV27
j_call: TRBJ1-1
d_call: .
clone_size: few
cdr3_aa: CASSPQGGTEAFF
cdr3_nt: TGTGCCAGCAGTCCTCAGGGAGGCACTGAAGCTTTCTTT

v_call: TRBV7-9
j_call: TRBJ2-1
d_call: TRBD2
clone_size: .
cdr3_aa: CASSLAGRGGSYNEQFF
cdr3_nt: TGTGCCAGCAGCTTAGCGGGTCGGGGGGGTTCCTACAATGAGCAGTTCTTC

v_call: TRBV2
j_call: TRBJ2-7
d_call: .
clone_size: .
cdr3_aa: CASRTASYEQYF
cdr3_nt: TGTGCCAGCAGGACAGCATCCTACGAGCAGTACTTC

v_call: TRBV9
j_call: TRBJ2-1
d_call: TRBD2
clone_size: .
cdr3_aa: CASSAFYGQQRGVDEQFF
cdr3_nt: TGTGCCAGCAGCGCCTTTTATGGACAGCAGCGGGGGGTTGATGAGCAGTTCTTC

v_call: TRBV2
j_call: TRBJ1-1
d_call: .
clone_size: .
cdr3_aa: CASSDAVGMSAFF
cdr3_nt: TGTGCCAGCAGTGATGCCGTGGGCATGTCAGCTTTCTTT

v_call: TRBV28
j_call: TRBJ1-6
d_call: TRBD1
clone_size: once
cdr3_aa: CASSPRQGANSPLHF
cdr3_nt: TGTGCCAGCAGCCCTAGACAGGGGGCCAATTCACCCCTCCACTTT

v_call: TRBV5-6
j_call: TRBJ2-1
d_call: .
clone_size: .
cdr3_aa: CASSSGIYNEQFF
cdr3_nt: TGTGCCAGCAGCTCCGGGATTTACAATGAGCAGTTCTTC

v_call: TRBV12-3/TRBV12-4
j_call: TRBJ1-2
d_call: TRBD1
clone_size: .
cdr3_aa: CASRAGTGDGYTF
cdr3_nt: TGTGCCAGCAGGGCGGGGACAGGGGATGGCTACACCTTC

v_call: TRBV6-5
j_call: TRBJ1-3
d_call: TRBD1
clone_size: .
cdr3_aa: CASSPTGGSGNTIYF
cdr3_nt: TGTGCCAGCAGTCCGACAGGGGGCTCTGGAAACACCATATATTTT

v_call: TRBV11-3
j_call: TRBJ2-1
d_call: .
clone_size: .
cdr3_aa: CASSSHGGNNEQFF
cdr3_nt: TGTGCCAGCAGCTCGCATGGGGGGAACAATGAGCAGTTCTTC

v_call: TRBV5-1
j_call: TRBJ1-1
d_call: TRBD1
clone_size: .
cdr3_aa: CASSTGTGVGTEAFF
cdr3_nt: TGCGCCAGCAGCACCGGGACAGGGGTTGGGACTGAAGCTTTCTTT

v_call: TRBV6-2/TRBV6-3
j_call: TRBJ1-5
d_call: .
clone_size: .
cdr3_aa: CASSPFQGQPQHF
cdr3_nt: TGTGCCAGCAGTCCCTTCCAGGGTCAGCCCCAGCATTTT

v_call: TRBV6-6
j_call: TRBJ1-2
d_call: .
clone_size: .
cdr3_aa: CASSPIDNYGYTF
cdr3_nt: TGTGCCAGCAGCCCGATAGATAACTATGGCTACACCTTC

v_call: TRBV6-1
j_call: TRBJ1-5
d_call: .
clone_size: .
cdr3_aa: CASSESGEVGPQHF
cdr3_nt: TGTGCCAGCAGTGAATCAGGGGAAGTAGGGCCCCAGCATTTT

v_call: TRBV15
j_call: TRBJ2-7
d_call: .
clone_size: once
cdr3_aa: CATSRGPLSGPYEQYF
cdr3_nt: TGTGCCACCAGCAGAGGTCCCCTTAGCGGACCCTACGAGCAGTACTTC

v_call: TRBV3-1/TRBV3-2
j_call: TRBJ2-5
d_call: .
clone_size: .
cdr3_aa: CASSQDSFETTADF
cdr3_nt: TGTGCCAGCAGCCAAGATTCTTTCGAGACTACAGCGGACTTC

v_call: TRBV2
j_call: TRBJ2-5
d_call: .
clone_size: .
cdr3_aa: CASSEALGRKETQYF
cdr3_nt: TGTGCCAGCAGTGAAGCCCTGGGCAGAAAAGAGACCCAGTACTTC

v_call: TRBV29-1
j_call: TRBJ1-1
d_call: .
clone_size: .
cdr3_aa: CSVAGLRMNTEAFF
cdr3_nt: TGCAGCGTTGCCGGCCTCAGGATGAACACTGAAGCTTTCTTT

v_call: TRBV6-4
j_call: TRBJ1-1
d_call: .
clone_size: .
cdr3_aa: CASSAHNLDRNTEAFF
cdr3_nt: TGTGCCAGCAGTGCCCACAATCTAGACCGGAACACTGAAGCTTTCTTT

v_call: TRBV21-1
j_call: TRBJ1-5
d_call: .
clone_size: .
cdr3_aa: CASSKYPWRGRVGNQPQHF
cdr3_nt: TGTGCCAGCAGCAAATATCCTTGGAGAGGGAGGGTCGGCAATCAGCCCCAGCATTTT

v_call: TRBV12-3/TRBV12-4
j_call: TRBJ1-4
d_call: .
clone_size: .
cdr3_aa: CASSRRRGGELFF
cdr3_nt: TGTGCCAGCAGTCGCAGGAGGGGAGGGGAACTGTTTTTT

v_call: TRBV5-1
j_call: TRBJ2-2
d_call: TRBD1
clone_size: once
cdr3_aa: CASSREDRMNTGELFF
cdr3_nt: TGCGCCAGCAGCCGTGAGGACAGGATGAACACCGGGGAGCTGTTTTTT

v_call: TRBV5-1
j_call: TRBJ1-2
d_call: .
clone_size: once
cdr3_aa: CASSISLGADHGYTF
cdr3_nt: TGCGCCAGCAGCATTTCCTTAGGGGCTGACCATGGCTACACCTTC

v_call: TRBV7-8
j_call: TRBJ1-1
d_call: .
clone_size: .
cdr3_aa: CASTFDRPNTEAFF
cdr3_nt: TGTGCCAGCACCTTCGACAGACCGAACACTGAAGCTTTCTTT